What follows is one T cell receptor beta chain and its context. This sample stems from a study of blood T cell repertoires in COVID-19. About the research overall: Specimens from acute and convalescent COVID-19 originated in the United States, Italy and Spain. In each case, the material was cDNA or gDNA derived from T cells, B-cell-depleted T cells, or PBMCs.

The germline CDR1 and CDR2 sequences are SGHTS and YDEGEE. The CDR3 is 15 amino acids. Trimming pared 5 bases from V and 3 bases from J, leaving 15 bases between. Authors' methods: Using reference gene primer amplification, nucleated cell counts were estimated. Sequenced by immunoSEQ multiplex PCR; TCRdb stores in-frame clones only, minus some. That table furnishes V, J and clone size, whereas the DNA furnished D and trimming. The table lists a few hundred thousand clones, approximately 77% of them singletons. Material for sequencing was peripheral blood. The rearrangement uses TRBV5-8 and TRBJ1-5, with D perhaps TRBD1 (6 bases). The sequence came from a human donor with acute or convalescent COVID-19. The donor label of this sample is uncertain. The CDR3 nucleotides are TGTGCCAGCAGTTTCTTGGACAGAGTCAATCAGCCCCAGCATTTT. The encoded protein is CASSFLDRVNQPQHF.